The 22 T cell receptor beta chains given below trace back to one sample, sequenced in a study of T cell repertoires in cytomegalovirus infection. Each CDR3 protein is one row after TCRdb ran MiXCR on the reads. The sample yields a few hundred thousand distinct CDR3 sequences, 15% to 20% seen once. Sequencing was carried out using CD8+ T cells from PBMCs. The receptors were sampled from a human donor in good health (CMV status not recorded). Some clones in this sample may be carry-over from other donors' samples.

This clonotype was seen ten or more times. The rearrangement joins TRBV20-1 to TRBJ2-2; D gene unclear. CDR1 DFQATT and CDR2 SNEGSKA come from the germline V gene (reference sequence). The ends were cut back, 4 bases at V and 7 bases at J, with 7 bases in the middle. This CDR3 region has 11 residues. In DNA, the CDR3 is TGCAGTGCTACCCGTGGCGGGGAGCTGTTTTTT. Its protein product is CSATRGGELFF.

Only a few counts were recorded for this clonotype. The chain employs TRBV6-1 and TRBJ1-5; no firm D call. The germline V gene encodes CDR1 MNHNS and CDR2 SASEGT. Trimming removed 6 bases at V and 0 bases at J, with 12 bases between. CDR3 length: 15 residues. Here the CDR3 reads CASSGVDYSNQPQHF. For the CDR3, the DNA is TGTGCCAGCAGCGGGGTGGATTATAGCAATCAGCCCCAGCATTTT.

This clonotype showed up just a few times. The J gene is TRBJ1-1, the V gene TRBV19; a weak D match, TRBD1 (6 bases). CDR3 size: 13 residues. V lost 9 bases and J 0 bases, leaving 11 bases between the germline ends. Germline CDR1 LNHDA, CDR2 SQIVND (reference sequence). Here the CDR3 reads CASRTALNTEAFF. CDR3 DNA: TGTGCCAGCCGGACAGCCTTGAACACTGAAGCTTTCTTT.

This clonotype was counted at least ten times. CDR3: CASSLGGAFYEQYF. In nucleotides, the CDR3 is TGTGCCAGCAGCTTAGGGGGGGCTTTTTACGAGCAGTACTTC. V and J are TRBV7-8 and TRBJ2-7; D could derive from TRBD1 or TRBD2 (6 bases each). Deletions cut 1 base from V and 4 bases from J, with 11 bases between. The CDR3 has 14 amino acids. Germline V gene sequence: CDR1 SGHVS, CDR2 FQNEAQ.

This rearrangement joins TRBV29-1 to TRBJ1-2, with D possibly being TRBD1 (6 bases). V was pared by 1 base and J by 8 bases, with 20 bases between. This CDR3 contains 15 residues. The germline CDR1 and CDR2 sequences are SQVTM and ANQGSEA. CDR3 in amino acids: CSVEATGFGTRGYTF. The CDR3 DNA reads TGCAGCGTTGAAGCCACAGGGTTTGGGACTAGGGGCTACACCTTC.

This clonotype was seen repeatedly, ten times or more. V is TRBV7-6 and J is TRBJ2-1; the D is unclear. The CDR3 length is 15 residues. CDR1 is SGHVS, CDR2 FNYEAQ, per germline. With 5 bases removed from V and 4 bases from J, the gap between germline ends came to 15 bases. In DNA, the CDR3 is TGTGCCAGCAGCCATCGGGTCGACTTATACAATGAGCAGTTCTTC. Translated: CASSHRVDLYNEQFF.

This clonotype was counted only a few times. The rearrangement uses TRBV7-9 and TRBJ2-5; D assignment may be TRBD1 or TRBD2 (5 bases each). Germline V gene data show CDR1 as SEHNR and CDR2 as FQNEAQ (reference sequence). Trimming pared 5 bases from V and 4 bases from J, leaving 11 bases between. This CDR3 is built from 13 residues. The CDR3 is CASSPEGTETQYF. The CDR3 DNA reads TGTGCCAGCAGCCCAGAAGGGACAGAGACCCAGTACTTC.

This clonotype has at least ten counts. In nucleotides, the CDR3 is TGTGCCAGCAGCTACTTCAGTGAGGGGCAAGAGACCCAGTACTTC. Amino acid sequence: CASSYFSEGQETQYF. The gene calls are TRBV7-9 and TRBJ2-5; D possibly matches TRBD1 or TRBD2 (5 bases each). Germline V gives CDR1 SEHNR, CDR2 FQNEAQ (reference sequence). There are 15 residues in the CDR3. Trimming took off 4 bases at V and 2 bases at J, with 14 bases between the two ends.

A few counts support this clonotype. The gene calls are TRBV12-3 or TRBV12-4 and TRBJ2-2; D ambiguous. V was trimmed by 6 bases and J by 8 bases, leaving 10 bases between them. The CDR3 length is 12 residues. This chain's CDR3 is CASSPAVGELFF. For the CDR3, the DNA is TGTGCCAGCAGCCCCGCAGTAGGGGAGCTGTTTTTT.

This clonotype showed up just a few times. The CDR3 nucleotides read TGTGCCATCAGTGGAAAAGACAGGGCTAACACTGAAGCTTTCTTT. Encoded protein: CAISGKDRANTEAFF. The J gene is TRBJ1-1, the V gene TRBV10-3; 7 nucleotides match TRBD1. Germline V lookup: CDR1 ENHRY, CDR2 SYGVKD. V was clipped by 4 bases and J by 2 bases; unmatched bases: 7. There are 15 residues in the CDR3.

The chain recombines TRBV12-3 or TRBV12-4 with TRBJ1-2; 7 bases agree with TRBD1. The CDR3 has 14 amino acids. V trimming: 5 bases; J trimming: 1 base; junction bases outside the gene matches: 4. CDR3 nucleotide sequence: TGTGCCAGCAGTCCGACAGGGAATAACTATGGCTACACCTTC. This encodes CASSPTGNNYGYTF.

This clonotype was found many times. The chain carries TRBV6-1 and TRBJ2-1; tentatively, D is TRBD1 or TRBD2 (5 bases each). V lost 2 bases and J 8 bases, leaving 19 bases between the germline ends. The CDR3 length is 16 residues. Germline CDR1 MNHNS, CDR2 SASEGT. The CDR3 is CASSERPGTPGDEQFF. Written as DNA, the CDR3 is TGTGCCAGCAGTGAACGACCCGGGACGCCTGGGGATGAGCAGTTCTTC.

Ten or more counts support this clonotype. This chain connects TRBV7-8 to TRBJ1-5; D remains ambiguous. The CDR3 consists of 19 residues. The V and J ends lost 1 base and 2 bases respectively, with 21 bases between them. CDR1 SGHVS and CDR2 FQNEAQ come from the germline V gene. The CDR3 nucleotides are TGTGCCAGCAGCTTAGATGGCGGGGAGGTGAGATTGGGCAATCAGCCCCAGCATTTT. This encodes CASSLDGGEVRLGNQPQHF.

This clonotype was observed a few times. CDR3 nucleotide sequence: TGCAGCGTTGAAGCTAGATTGCCAGATACGCAGTATTTT. Translating it yields CSVEARLPDTQYF. This sequence joins TRBV29-1 and TRBJ2-3; D remains ambiguous. The CDR3 covers 13 residues. Trimming removed 1 base at V and 4 bases at J, with 9 bases between. CDR1 SQVTM and CDR2 ANQGSEA come from the germline V gene.

This clonotype has a handful of counts. V gene TRBV12-3 or TRBV12-4 combines with J gene TRBJ2-3, with D tentatively TRBD1 or TRBD2 (5 bases each). The CDR3 has 15 residues. The V and J ends lost 5 bases and 2 bases respectively, with 14 bases between them. The CDR3 loop reads CASSQPGRDTDTQYF. The CDR3 region has the DNA TGTGCCAGCAGTCAGCCGGGACGGGACACAGATACGCAGTATTTT.

The rearrangement links TRBV11-2 to TRBJ2-7, with D perhaps being TRBD1 or TRBD2 (7 bases each). Germline loops: CDR1 SGHAT, CDR2 FQNNGV. CDR3 length: 16 amino acids. V gave up 3 bases and J gave up 3 bases, with 18 bases separating them. Here the CDR3 reads CASSFWFPGGGYEQYF. As DNA, the CDR3 is TGTGCCAGCAGCTTCTGGTTTCCAGGGGGGGGCTACGAGCAGTACTTC. Full variable domain (rest looked up from reference TRBV11-2 and TRBJ2-7): EAGVAQSPRYKIIEKRQSVAFWCNPISGHATLYWYQQILGQGPKLLIQFQNNGVVDDSQLPKDRFSAERLKGVDSTLKIQPAKLEDSAVYLCASSFWFPGGGYEQYFGPGTRLTVT.

This clonotype was picked up a small number of times. The chain joins TRBV20-1 to TRBJ1-1; no firm D call. V shed 5 bases and J shed 2 bases, with 6 bases lying between them. The CDR3 totals 11 residues. Per germline, CDR1 DFQATT and CDR2 SNEGSKA (reference sequence). CDR3 amino acids: CSALLNTEAFF. CDR3 nucleotide sequence: TGCAGTGCTCTCCTAAACACTGAAGCTTTCTTT.

With respect to this clonotype: The junction departs from germline at one end; a sequencing error may be responsible. This sequence joins TRBV28 and TRBJ2-5; TRBD1 matches at 8 bases. Germline CDR1 and CDR2: MDHEN and SYDVKM. This CDR3 region has 14 residues. CDR3 bases: TGTGTCAGCACGGAGTCCGACAGGGGAGAGACCCAGTACTTC. Translation: CVSTESDRGETQYF.

In nucleotides, the CDR3 is TGTGCCAGTAGTATGATTGGGGGCCCCTACCAAGAGACCCAGTACTTC. As protein: CASSMIGGPYQETQYF. The chain links TRBV19 to TRBJ2-5; TRBD1 is a possible D gene (6 bases). With 3 bases removed from V and 0 bases from J, the gap between germline ends came to 14 bases. The germline gives CDR1 LNHDA, CDR2 SQIVND (reference sequence). The CDR3 covers 16 residues.

This clonotype appeared many times. This chain uses TRBV11-2 with TRBJ1-1; D perhaps matches TRBD1 (6 bases). Germline CDR1 SGHAT, CDR2 FQNNGV. Trimming removed 4 bases at V and 1 base at J, with 7 bases between. The CDR3 extends over 13 amino acids. CDR3 nucleotide sequence: TGTGCCAGCAGCTGGGGACAGAACACTGAAGCTTTCTTT. It is translated as CASSWGQNTEAFF.

A few counts support this clonotype. In DNA form, the CDR3 reads TGCAGCGTTGGAATGGATCCAACTTGGGGCTACACCTTC. It encodes CSVGMDPTWGYTF. J is TRBJ1-2 and V is TRBV29-1; D uncertain. Trimming left V 4 bases short and J 8 bases short, with 17 bases between. The CDR3 is 13 amino acids. Germline CDR1 and CDR2: SQVTM and ANQGSEA.

This clonotype appeared a few times. The chain uses TRBV4-3 and TRBJ2-7; 8 bases map to TRBD1. This CDR3 has 15 amino acids. Trimming cost V 1 base and J 4 bases; bases outside gene matches: 6. CDR1 is LGHNA and CDR2 is YSLEER in the germline V gene. The CDR3: CASSQARTGFYEQYF. CDR3 bases: TGCGCCAGCAGCCAAGCCCGGACAGGGTTTTACGAGCAGTACTTC.